A single T cell receptor (beta chain) is shown here with its context. This clone's antigen is unknown. Base qualities are not recorded, but no much larger clone differs from it by a single base. This record belongs to a study of shared clonotypes between healthy human individuals (TCRdb year 2020). As for the study more broadly: A couple of women and three men aged 18 to 49 years were included in the cohort. Per donor, three plates each were used for CD4 naive and CD4 memory, two for CD8 naive, and one for CD8 memory. Blood TCR repertoires of about 5 healthy adults were deeply sequenced to estimate repertoire size and the extent of clonotype sharing between individuals. Libraries were prepared and TCR repertoires were sequenced by different laboratories using diverse techniques, in order to increase sequencing depth and limit assay-specific biases. Leukapheresis yielded between about 0.8 and 8.9 billion PBMCs per donor. The study at large found these results: Because the study included a small number of donors, the genetic and exposure-history diversity represented was limited. Pairwise subsampling led to the expectation that sequencing depth would affect the degree of clonotype sharing among donors. Compared with non-shared clonotypes, the clonotypes found in all four sorted-subset donors had higher generation probabilities. Naive subsets generally had larger estimated clonotype richness than memory subsets. Rarefaction of sorted-subset datasets indicated incomplete sequencing despite the large sequencing depth. Sampling was restricted to blood, and TCR repertoires in tissue are likely to differ from TCR repertoires in blood. When a handful of donors were compared, the shared fraction of clonotypes was roughly 4.8% for naive CD4, less than 4% for naive CD8, roughly 2.3% for memory CD4, and roughly 0.43% for memory CD8.

Counted from cysteine to phenylalanine, this CDR3 has 15 amino acids. Only the CDR3 DNA is retained, 45 bases long and in frame from the first base. From the germline V gene, CDR1 is MDHEN and CDR2 is SYDVKM. Relative to germline, V is 4 bases shorter and J is 0 bases shorter, with 7 bases between their ends. The donors were healthy, HIV-negative adults who had no recently reported acute infections or vaccinations. Every donor was a Caucasian adult residing in Nashville, Tennessee, USA. CD4+ T cells were enriched through magnetic negative selection, after which naive cells were positively selected on CD45RA and the remaining negative fraction served as the memory subset. Blood was collected by leukapheresis, and PBMCs were isolated by Ficoll-Histopaque density gradient centrifugation and then cryopreserved in liquid nitrogen vapor phase. Analytical flow cytometry was used to check the purity and quantity of each magnetically sorted T cell population. Genomic DNA was isolated from each sorted fraction and quantified by UV absorbance on a Nanodrop 2000c.

Using the deep immunoSEQ assay, TCR CDR3 regions were amplified from genomic DNA by multiplex PCR. Genomic DNA extracted from each cell subset was distributed evenly over all wells of several immunoSEQ 96-well plates, and each plate served as one replicate. For sorted subsets, about 200 ng genomic DNA, equal to some 30,000 T cell genomes, was loaded into each replicate PCR. Purified libraries were quantified with a Qubit 3.0 fluorometer, sized on a Bioanalyzer 2100, and re-quantified with the KAPA Library Quantification kit. Every immunoSEQ 96-well plate was sequenced on a separate single-read 150-cycle Illumina NextSeq 550 flow cell. In the authors' own workflow: Because the immunoSEQ output held only junctional sequences and lacked quality scores, the filtering could not match the filtering applied to full-length reads. Sequences were annotated with PyIR, a Python wrapper for IgBLAST v1.9, using IMGT germline references to assign V/J genes and CDR3. Reads with weak V/J assignments (E-value above 1e-6), missing CDR3, stop codons, out-of-frame junctions, or ambiguous translated residues were removed. V3J clonotypes were defined as sequences sharing the same inferred V gene, J gene, and CDR3 amino acid sequence. Percentage overlap between repertoires was computed as shared unique clonotypes divided by the size of the smaller repertoire. Richness of each repertoire was evaluated using RTK rarefaction, the Chao1 estimator, and Recon v2.1 estimates of unobserved clonotypes. Generation probabilities for all TCRbeta clonotypes obtained by the gDNA method from a handful of donors were computed using OLGA. TCRdb took this table from immuneACCESS and kept in-frame rearrangements with V and J called. Such tables lack part of the clones; where checked against another copy, unresolved V genes explain under half of the gap, and the rest is unexplained. V and J calls plus clone size are reproduced from that table; the DNA served to infer D and trimming. This sample gives 2 million to 2.5 million clones in total; approximately 94% of them show up just once. Less than 0.15% of the sample is in the top ten clones.

This sequence was found in a man younger than 35 in good health. Sequencing used naive CD4+ T cells sorted from blood. The cell subset or site label for this specimen denotes: CD45RA+ positively selected. The chain is assembled from TRBV28 and TRBJ1-6; there is no confident call for the D gene. Here is the DNA: TGTGCCAGCAGTTCCTTTAGCTCCTATAATTCACCCCTCCACTTT. It codes for CASSSFSSYNSPLHF.